The 27 T cell receptor beta chains reported below all come from one sample, sequenced in a study of neurological immune-mediated disorders. Via MiXCR, TCRdb re-called the 5' RACE reads, giving one row per CDR3 protein. This table holds approximately 38,000 distinct CDR3 sequences, 6.5% to 8.5% found once. Specimen: CD4+ T cells from blood. The receptors shown here come from a man aged 45 to 65 in good health.

This clonotype was detected ten times or more. The rearrangement links TRBV10-3 to TRBJ2-7; 7 bases fit TRBD1. The trim removed 8 bases at V and 4 bases at J, leaving 5 bases unmatched. CDR3 length equals 12 residues. Germline V gene data show CDR1 as ENHRY and CDR2 as SYGVKD. CDR3 sequence: CAIRQGSYEQYF. The CDR3 coding sequence is TGTGCCATCCGACAGGGCTCGTACGAGCAGTACTTC.

This clonotype was picked up a small number of times. V gene TRBV19 combines with J gene TRBJ1-5, with D maybe TRBD1 (5 bases). This CDR3 has 14 residues. Trimming left V 1 base short and J 4 bases short, with 8 bases between. Looked up from germline, CDR1 is LNHDA and CDR2 is SQIVND (reference sequence). The chain's CDR3 is CASSIGTWNQPQHF. In nucleotides, the CDR3 is TGTGCCAGTAGTATAGGGACATGGAATCAGCCCCAGCATTTT. Using reference TRBV19 and TRBJ1-5 for the parts outside the CDR3, the full variable domain is DGGITQSPKYLFRKEGQNVTLSCEQNLNHDAMYWYRQDPGQGLRLIYYSQIVNDFQKGDIAEGYSVSREKKESFPLTVTSAQKNPTAFYLCASSIGTWNQPQHFGDGTRLSIL.

This clonotype has at least ten counts. The rearrangement joins TRBV12-5 to TRBJ1-4, with unresolved D. The CDR3 runs to 12 residues. The germline V gene encodes CDR1 LGHNT and CDR2 FRNRAP. Trimming took 8 bases from V and 0 from J, leaving 4 bases between them. CDR3 in DNA: TGTGCTAGTAACGCAACTAATGAAAAACTGTTTTTT. This translates into CASNATNEKLFF.

This clonotype was seen at least ten times. The CDR3 DNA is TGCAGCGTTTCCCAGCGGCTTAAAGAGACCCAGTACTTC. Translation: CSVSQRLKETQYF. The chain joins TRBV29-1 to TRBJ2-5, with D perhaps TRBD2 (5 bases). This CDR3 is 13 amino acids long. V lost 5 bases and J lost 3, with 13 bases in between. Germline V gene lookup returns CDR1 SQVTM and CDR2 ANQGSEA.

This rearrangement joins TRBV20-1 to TRBJ2-1; TRBD2 is a possible D gene (6 bases). This CDR3 spans 15 amino acids. V was clipped by 7 bases and J by 6 bases, with 22 bases between them. CDR1 is DFQATT, CDR2 SNEGSKA, per germline (reference sequence). CDR3 amino acids: CSDSPPGLLPNEQFF. CDR3 DNA sequence: TGCAGTGATTCCCCACCGGGACTCCTCCCCAATGAGCAGTTCTTC.

This clonotype was seen at least ten times. The genes are TRBV12-3 or TRBV12-4 and TRBJ1-6, with 8 bases identical to TRBD1. V was pared by 6 bases and J by 8 bases, with 6 bases of the junction left unmatched. The CDR3 is made up of 14 amino acids. CDR3 sequence: CASSRTGGDSPLHF. In DNA form, the CDR3 reads TGTGCCAGCAGCCGAACAGGGGGGGATTCACCCCTCCACTTT.

The sample holds many counts of this clonotype. The J gene is TRBJ2-3, the V gene TRBV29-1, with D possibly being TRBD1 (5 bases). Between the trimmed V and J ends, which lost 3 bases and 5 bases, there was a span of 6 bases. This CDR3 has 11 amino acids. Germline V gene lookup returns CDR1 SQVTM and CDR2 ANQGSEA. This chain's CDR3 is CSVDREDTQYF. The CDR3 DNA sequence: TGCAGCGTTGACAGGGAAGATACGCAGTATTTT.

This clonotype has ten or more counts. The rearrangement uses TRBV5-5 and TRBJ1-2; D is uncertain. The germline gives CDR1 SGHKS, CDR2 YYEKEE (reference sequence). V lost 0 bases and J 2 bases, leaving 8 bases between the germline ends. This CDR3 comprises 14 residues. The CDR3 DNA is TGTGCCAGCAGCTTGGGCACAGTGAACTATGGCTACACCTTC. It encodes CASSLGTVNYGYTF. The complete variable domain, with remaining parts taken from reference TRBV5-5 and TRBJ1-2, reads DAGVTQSPTHLIKTRGQQVTLRCSPISGHKSVSWYQQVLGQGPQFIFQYYEKEERGRGNFPDRFSARQFPNYSSELNVNALLLGDSALYLCASSLGTVNYGYTFGSGTRLTVV.

Many counts were recorded for this clonotype. The rearrangement links TRBV18 to TRBJ2-3; D perhaps matches TRBD1 (6 bases). CDR3 size: 15 residues. Germline V gene sequence: CDR1 KGHSH, CDR2 LQKENI. The V gene lost 3 bases and the J gene lost 4 bases, with 14 bases spanning the gap. CDR3 sequence reads: CASSPSGARADTQYF. The CDR3 DNA sequence: TGTGCCAGCTCACCGTCAGGGGCTAGGGCAGATACGCAGTATTTT.

This clonotype appeared a few times. This chain connects TRBV6-2 or TRBV6-3 to TRBJ2-1; TRBD2 matches 11 bases. Germline V gene sequence: CDR1 MNHEY, CDR2 SVGEGT. This CDR3 has 11 amino acids. With 6 bases clipped from V and 12 bases from J, the junction kept 1 base outside the gene matches. The CDR3 DNA follows: TGTGCCAGCAGGCTAGCGGGAGGGCAGTTCTTC. Translating gives CASRLAGGQFF.

This clonotype has ten or more counts. The chain has TRBV28 and TRBJ2-5; tentatively, D is TRBD1 (6 bases). This CDR3 region has 14 residues. V was cut by 5 bases and J by 5 bases, with 15 bases left in between. CDR1 is MDHEN, CDR2 SYDVKM, per germline. The CDR3 sequence is CASSNQGWRETQYF. The CDR3 coding sequence is TGTGCCAGCAGTAACCAGGGGTGGCGGGAGACCCAGTACTTC.

This clonotype was recorded at least ten times. The rearrangement uses TRBV6-5 and TRBJ2-4; TRBD2 matches 12 bases. Per germline, CDR1 MNHEY and CDR2 SVGAGI. The V segment lost 0 bases and the J segment 1 base; nucleotides outside the gene matches: 1. This CDR3 is built from 17 residues. This CDR3 reads CASSYSGTSGAKNIQYF. The CDR3 bases are TGTGCCAGCAGTTACTCTGGGACTAGCGGGGCCAAAAACATTCAGTACTTC.

The sample holds many counts of this clonotype. The V and J genes are TRBV20-1 and TRBJ2-6, with D possibly matching TRBD2 (5 bases). There are 17 residues in the CDR3. Germline values: CDR1 DFQATT, CDR2 SNEGSKA (reference sequence). V dropped 0 bases and J dropped 1 base, with 13 bases sitting between them. CDR3 sequence: CSARDGGWGSGANVLTF. DNA of the CDR3: TGCAGTGCTAGAGATGGAGGTTGGGGATCTGGGGCCAACGTCCTGACTTTC.

V usage is TRBV4-1 and J usage is TRBJ2-5; TRBD2 matches 11 bases. This CDR3 spans 18 amino acids. The germline CDR1 and CDR2 sequences are MGHRA and YSYEKL. Unmatched junction bases numbered 10, after V lost 2 bases and J lost 2 bases. The CDR3 bases are TGCGCCAGCAGCCAATTGGGTCCTAGACTAGCGGGGCAAGAGACCCAGTACTTC. Protein sequence: CASSQLGPRLAGQETQYF.

The V gene is TRBV18, the J gene TRBJ2-5; unclear D gene. CDR3 size: 13 residues. The V gene lost 0 bases and the J gene lost 4 bases, with 6 bases spanning the gap. The germline V gene encodes CDR1 KGHSH and CDR2 LQKENI. The CDR3 sequence: CASSPPVTETQYF. The CDR3 nucleotides are TGTGCCAGCTCACCACCAGTTACAGAGACCCAGTACTTC.

This clonotype was observed at least ten times. The rearrangement links TRBV12-3 or TRBV12-4 to TRBJ1-5, with D unresolved. The CDR3 runs 12 residues. V lost 5 bases, J lost 3 bases, and 5 bases lay in between. The CDR3 here is CASSIDNQPQHF. The CDR3 DNA follows: TGTGCCAGCAGTATAGACAATCAGCCCCAGCATTTT.

This clonotype was picked up many times. The J gene is TRBJ2-2, the V gene TRBV28; D unresolved. V gave up 3 bases and J gave up 3 bases, with 8 bases separating them. The germline V gene has CDR1 MDHEN and CDR2 SYDVKM. This CDR3 contains 14 residues. The CDR3 DNA is TGTGCCAGCAGTTTCGTCCGCGACACCGGGGAGCTGTTTTTT. Translated, it gives CASSFVRDTGELFF.

At least ten counts were recorded for this clonotype. Here the CDR3 reads CASSFREDTEAFF. The CDR3, as DNA: TGTGCCAGCAGTTTCAGGGAGGACACTGAAGCTTTCTTT. The rearrangement joins TRBV27 to TRBJ1-1; D is possibly TRBD1 (5 bases). Germline V gene lookup returns CDR1 MNHEY and CDR2 SMNVEV (reference sequence). CDR3 length: 13 amino acids. V was shortened by 3 bases and J by 3 bases, with 8 bases between the two germline ends.

This clonotype was detected ten times or more. The J gene is TRBJ2-7, the V gene TRBV5-1, with 15 bases lining up with TRBD2. V lost 3 bases, J lost 7 bases, and 5 bases stayed unmatched. Germline V lookup: CDR1 SGHRS, CDR2 YFSETQ. CDR3 length: 15 residues. CDR3 residues: CASSWTSGRAAEQYF. The CDR3 coding sequence is TGCGCCAGCAGCTGGACTAGCGGGAGGGCGGCTGAGCAGTACTTC.

This clonotype occurred many times. V and J are TRBV5-1 and TRBJ2-5, with D uncertain. Per germline, CDR1 SGHRS and CDR2 YFSETQ. V dropped 0 bases and J dropped 4 bases, with 10 bases sitting between them. CDR3 length: 14 residues. The CDR3 coding sequence is TGCGCCAGCAGCTTGGGTGAACGCACAGAGACCCAGTACTTC. Its protein is CASSLGERTETQYF. Filled out from reference TRBV5-1 and TRBJ2-5, the complete variable domain reads KAGVTQTPRYLIKTRGQQVTLSCSPISGHRSVSWYQQTPGQGLQFLFEYFSETQRNKGNFPGRFSGRQFSNSRSEMNVSTLELGDSALYLCASSLGERTETQYFGPGTRLLVL.

The sample holds a few counts of this clonotype. The DNA for the CDR3 is TGTGCCAGCTCACCGCTGGCCACAGATACGCAGTATTTT. Translated: CASSPLATDTQYF. V is TRBV18 and J is TRBJ2-3, with D unresolved. Trimming took 3 bases from V and 2 from J, leaving 6 bases between them. The CDR3 contains 13 residues. Germline lookup yields CDR1 KGHSH and CDR2 LQKENI.

This clonotype was picked up many times. This chain uses TRBV24-1 with TRBJ2-1, with D perhaps being TRBD1 or TRBD2 (6 bases each). CDR1 is KGHDR and CDR2 is SFDVKD in the germline V gene. The CDR3 has 17 residues. V was cut by 7 bases and J by 3 bases, with 21 bases left in between. CDR3 sequence reads: CATSYSRTGGGYNEQFF. Written as DNA, the CDR3 is TGTGCCACCAGCTATAGCCGGACCGGAGGGGGCTACAATGAGCAGTTCTTC.

This clonotype appeared many times. The rearrangement joins TRBV3-1 to TRBJ2-7, with D perhaps matching TRBD1 or TRBD2 (6 bases each). V was cut by 1 base and J by 4 bases, with 14 bases left in between. The CDR3 length is 15 residues. CDR1 and CDR2 from the germline V gene are LGHDT and YNNKEL (reference sequence). CDR3 loop: CASSQGTGGPYEQYF. The CDR3 region has the DNA TGTGCCAGCAGCCAAGGTACCGGGGGCCCGTACGAGCAGTACTTC.

In this sample, this clonotype turned up once. The CDR3 DNA reads TGCAGTGTTTTCGGGCGGAACGGCGAGCAGTACTTC. Its translation is CSVFGRNGEQYF. The rearrangement links TRBV20-1 to TRBJ2-7, with D hard to call. V lost 7 bases, J lost 6 bases, and 16 bases lay in between. From germline, CDR1 is DFQATT and CDR2 SNEGSKA (reference sequence). The CDR3 totals 12 residues.

Many counts were recorded for this clonotype. The chain couples TRBV6-6 to TRBJ1-6, with D unclear. Germline CDR1 and CDR2: MNHNY and SVGAGI (reference sequence). Trimming left V 2 bases short and J 5 bases short, with 28 bases between. The CDR3 runs 21 residues. The CDR3 region is CASSYRPTIWEQGGNNSPLHF. In DNA form, the CDR3 reads TGTGCCAGCAGTTACCGACCAACCATCTGGGAGCAAGGCGGCAATAATTCACCCCTCCACTTT.

This clonotype was seen repeatedly, ten times or more. The chain recombines TRBV29-1 with TRBJ2-7; D not certain. The CDR3 spans 13 residues. Germline CDR1 reads SQVTM; CDR2 reads ANQGSEA. V gave up 7 bases and J gave up 1 base, with 14 bases separating them. CDR3 region: CSASDTASYEQYF. For the CDR3, the DNA is TGCAGCGCCTCTGACACTGCTTCCTACGAGCAGTACTTC.

By its share, this clonotype is medium-sized. The rearrangement uses TRBV29-1 and TRBJ2-3, with D possibly matching TRBD1 (6 bases). This CDR3 region has 14 residues. The V and J ends lost 4 bases and 2 bases respectively, with 13 bases between them. Germline assignment: CDR1 SQVTM and CDR2 ANQGSEA. The DNA for the CDR3 is TGCAGCGTTGGGACAGTTGGAAACACAGATACGCAGTATTTT. Translating it yields CSVGTVGNTDTQYF.